This T cell receptor (beta chain) was found in a study of shared clonotypes between healthy human individuals. Findings and caveats of the study: The donor pool, a small one, limited the genetic and exposure-history diversity represented.

Germline CDR1 KGHSH, CDR2 LQKENI. The CDR3 is 11 residues long. With 3 bases removed from V and 2 bases from J, the gap between germline ends came to 2 bases. Remarks on this clone: Its antigen is not known.

The assay ran at deep level. Generated by immunoSEQ multiplex PCR, the TCRdb table keeps only in-frame clones and is missing some. The table includes more than 400,000 clones, over 70% detected once. This chain connects TRBV18 to TRBJ2-7; D not resolved. The sequence was obtained from a middle-aged woman in good health. Some clones in this sample may be carry-over from other donors' samples. Sequenced input: PBMCs. CDR3 nucleotide sequence: TGTGCCAGCTCACCCCCCTACGAGCAGTACTTC. It encodes CASSPPYEQYF.